A selection of T cell receptor beta chains follows, all from one sample in a study of blood T cell repertoires in COVID-19. Using immunoSEQ multiplex PCR, the repertoire was profiled, and TCRdb retains in-frame clones only, with some absent. The sample lists 260,000 or so clones; 75% to 85% were seen once. The sequencing input was peripheral blood. Every receptor here comes from a woman aged 70-85 years with acute or convalescent COVID-19. CDR3s include the opening cysteine and the closing phenylalanine or tryptophan. Each record gives: V gene, D gene, J gene, clone size, CDR3 DNA, CDR3 protein. A D gene is named only where the DNA matches it firmly. Where a row states a size, it is once, few, many or the class of an expanded clone; other rows omit it.

v_call: TRBV19
d_call: TRBD1
j_call: TRBJ1-2
clone_size: NA
cdr3_nt: TGTGCCAGTAGGTCCGGGACAGGGGGCGCTTATGGCTACACCTTC
cdr3_aa: CASRSGTGGAYGYTF

v_call: TRBV5-1
d_call: TRBD1
j_call: TRBJ1-6
clone_size: NA
cdr3_nt: TGCGCCAGCAGCTTTGGGGACAGCAATTCACCCCTCCACTTT
cdr3_aa: CASSFGDSNSPLHF

v_call: TRBV7-2
d_call: TRBD1
j_call: TRBJ1-2
clone_size: NA
cdr3_nt: TGTGCCAGCAGCGCCCAGCCTTCGACAGGGGACGGCTACACCTTC
cdr3_aa: CASSAQPSTGDGYTF

v_call: TRBV5-8
d_call: NA
j_call: TRBJ1-2
clone_size: NA
cdr3_nt: TGTGCCAGCAGCTTGGTAGGCTACACCTTC
cdr3_aa: CASSLVGYTF

v_call: TRBV5-6
d_call: NA
j_call: TRBJ1-3
clone_size: once
cdr3_nt: TGTGCCAGCAGCTTACAGACCTCTGGAAACACCATATATTTT
cdr3_aa: CASSLQTSGNTIYF

v_call: TRBV30
d_call: TRBD1
j_call: TRBJ2-7
clone_size: NA
cdr3_nt: TGTGCCTGGAGTGTTCAGCAGGGGGCCTACGAGCAGTACTTC
cdr3_aa: CAWSVQQGAYEQYF

v_call: TRBV27
d_call: TRBD1
j_call: TRBJ1-5
clone_size: NA
cdr3_nt: TGTGCCAGCGGTCCGGGGACAGGGCAGGCGGGGCCCCAGCATTTT
cdr3_aa: CASGPGTGQAGPQHF

v_call: TRBV10-1
d_call: NA
j_call: TRBJ2-5
clone_size: NA
cdr3_nt: TGCGCCAGCAGTGAATCGCCGACACCACAAGAGACCCAGTACTTC
cdr3_aa: CASSESPTPQETQYF

v_call: TRBV6-6
d_call: TRBD1
j_call: TRBJ1-1
clone_size: NA
cdr3_nt: TGTGCCAGCACCCTGGACAGGGAAGCTTTCTTT
cdr3_aa: CASTLDREAFF

v_call: TRBV30
d_call: NA
j_call: TRBJ1-6
clone_size: NA
cdr3_nt: TGTGCCTGGAGTGTAGCAGGTCCCTATAATTCACCCCTCCACTTT
cdr3_aa: CAWSVAGPYNSPLHF

v_call: TRBV28
d_call: TRBD1
j_call: TRBJ2-7
clone_size: NA
cdr3_nt: TGTGCCAGCAGTGCCCCAGGGGGTCGATACGAGCAGTACTTC
cdr3_aa: CASSAPGGRYEQYF

v_call: TRBV10-3
d_call: NA
j_call: TRBJ2-1
clone_size: NA
cdr3_nt: TGTGCCATCAGTGACCCCCGGAGCTCCTACAATGAGCAGTTCTTC
cdr3_aa: CAISDPRSSYNEQFF

v_call: TRBV4-2
d_call: NA
j_call: TRBJ2-7
clone_size: NA
cdr3_nt: TGTGCCAGCAGCCAAGATTTAGGGGGGGCCTACGAGCAGTACTTC
cdr3_aa: CASSQDLGGAYEQYF

v_call: TRBV7-2
d_call: TRBD1
j_call: TRBJ1-5
clone_size: NA
cdr3_nt: TGTGCCAGCAATTACGTGACAGGGGATCAGCCCCAGCATTTT
cdr3_aa: CASNYVTGDQPQHF

v_call: TRBV4-2
d_call: NA
j_call: TRBJ2-7
clone_size: NA
cdr3_nt: TGTGCCAGCAGCCAAGCAAAAGGGGCAGGGGCCTCCTACGAGCAGTACTTC
cdr3_aa: CASSQAKGAGASYEQYF

v_call: TRBV10-1
d_call: TRBD1
j_call: TRBJ1-1
clone_size: NA
cdr3_nt: TGCGCCAGCAGTGAACGGCCCGGGACAGCGAACACTGAAGCTTTCTTT
cdr3_aa: CASSERPGTANTEAFF

v_call: TRBV4-3
d_call: TRBD2
j_call: TRBJ2-5
clone_size: NA
cdr3_nt: TGCGCCAGCAGCCTTAGTAGCGGGGGCTCACGGGTACAAGAGACCCAGTACTTC
cdr3_aa: CASSLSSGGSRVQETQYF

v_call: TRBV27
d_call: TRBD2
j_call: TRBJ2-7
clone_size: NA
cdr3_nt: TGTGCCAGCAGAGGTGGCGGGGGTCCGTACGAGCAGTACTTC
cdr3_aa: CASRGGGGPYEQYF

v_call: TRBV11-2
d_call: TRBD2
j_call: TRBJ2-5
clone_size: NA
cdr3_nt: TGTGCCAGCAGCTCCAGGCTAGCGGGGAATGAAGAGACCCAGTACTTC
cdr3_aa: CASSSRLAGNEETQYF

v_call: TRBV7-9
d_call: TRBD1
j_call: TRBJ2-1
clone_size: NA
cdr3_nt: TGTGCCAGCAGCTTAACCCAGGGGGAGAATGAGCAGTTCTTC
cdr3_aa: CASSLTQGENEQFF

v_call: TRBV6-1
d_call: NA
j_call: TRBJ1-1
clone_size: once
cdr3_nt: TGTGCCAGCAGTGAACGGGAGAACACTGAAGCTTTCTTT
cdr3_aa: CASSERENTEAFF

v_call: TRBV7-8
d_call: TRBD1
j_call: TRBJ1-2
clone_size: few
cdr3_nt: TGTGCCAGCAGCTTACGACAGGGGCTCGGCTCTGGCTACACCTTC
cdr3_aa: CASSLRQGLGSGYTF

v_call: TRBV7-9
d_call: NA
j_call: TRBJ1-3
clone_size: NA
cdr3_nt: TGTGCCAGCACAAGTCGGGGGGCGAGGGGAAACACCATATATTTT
cdr3_aa: CASTSRGARGNTIYF

v_call: TRBV6-6
d_call: NA
j_call: TRBJ1-5
clone_size: NA
cdr3_nt: TGTGCCAGCAGTTACGGGGGGGGATACGACAATCAGCCCCAGCATTTT
cdr3_aa: CASSYGGGYDNQPQHF

v_call: TRBV18
d_call: NA
j_call: TRBJ1-5
clone_size: NA
cdr3_nt: TGTGCCAGCTCACACGACACAGGTAACAATCAGCCCCAGCATTTT
cdr3_aa: CASSHDTGNNQPQHF

v_call: TRBV5-6
d_call: NA
j_call: TRBJ1-1
clone_size: NA
cdr3_nt: TGTGCCAGCAGCTCACTCAGACGAGGGACTGAAGCTTTCTTT
cdr3_aa: CASSSLRRGTEAFF

v_call: TRBV5-6
d_call: TRBD1
j_call: TRBJ2-2
clone_size: NA
cdr3_nt: TGTGCCAGCAGACTGAGACAGGGTCCGAACACCGGGGAGCTGTTTTTT
cdr3_aa: CASRLRQGPNTGELFF

v_call: TRBV6-5
d_call: TRBD1
j_call: TRBJ1-1
clone_size: NA
cdr3_nt: TGTGCCAGCAGCCCGGGACAGGAGGGTATCCATACGGCTTTCTTT
cdr3_aa: CASSPGQEGIHTAFF

v_call: TRBV18
d_call: NA
j_call: TRBJ1-5
clone_size: NA
cdr3_nt: TGTGCCAGCTCACCACCACATCTAGGAAATCAGCCCCAGCATTTT
cdr3_aa: CASSPPHLGNQPQHF

v_call: TRBV7-2
d_call: TRBD1
j_call: TRBJ1-5
clone_size: NA
cdr3_nt: TGTGCCAGCAGCTTAGGGACAGGGGGAAACCAGCCCCAGCATTTT
cdr3_aa: CASSLGTGGNQPQHF

v_call: TRBV27
d_call: NA
j_call: TRBJ1-4
clone_size: NA
cdr3_nt: TGTGCCAGCAGTCCCGGATTACCGGGTGAAAAACTGTTTTTT
cdr3_aa: CASSPGLPGEKLFF

v_call: TRBV7-9
d_call: TRBD1
j_call: TRBJ2-1
clone_size: NA
cdr3_nt: TGTGCCAGCAGCTTAGACAGGGGATTCAATGAGCAGTTCTTC
cdr3_aa: CASSLDRGFNEQFF

v_call: TRBV7-2
d_call: TRBD1
j_call: TRBJ1-5
clone_size: NA
cdr3_nt: TGTGCCAGCAGCCCAGGGACAGCCAATCAGCCCCAGCATTTT
cdr3_aa: CASSPGTANQPQHF

v_call: TRBV1
d_call: NA
j_call: TRBJ1-2
clone_size: NA
cdr3_nt: TGCACCAGCAGCCAGGGAGACAGGGCGGAGAACTATGGCTACACCTTC
cdr3_aa: CTSSQGDRAENYGYTF

v_call: TRBV12-5
d_call: TRBD2
j_call: TRBJ2-1
clone_size: NA
cdr3_nt: TGTGCTAGTGGTTTGTGGACTAGCGGGGTCAATGAGCAGTTCTTC
cdr3_aa: CASGLWTSGVNEQFF

v_call: TRBV24-1
d_call: TRBD2
j_call: TRBJ2-1
clone_size: once
cdr3_nt: TGTGCCACCAGTGACCCGACTAGCGGGGGAGTAAAAAGCTCCTACAATGAGCAGTTCTTC
cdr3_aa: CATSDPTSGGVKSSYNEQFF

v_call: TRBV21-1
d_call: NA
j_call: TRBJ1-6
clone_size: NA
cdr3_nt: TGTGCCAGCAGCGTATTTCGAACCGGGACAGGGGATTCACCCCTCCACTTT
cdr3_aa: CASSVFRTGTGDSPLHF

v_call: TRBV3-1/TRBV3-2
d_call: NA
j_call: TRBJ1-6
clone_size: NA
cdr3_nt: TGTGCCAGCGGGGGGGCCTTCTCCTATAATTCACCCCTCCACTTT
cdr3_aa: CASGGAFSYNSPLHF

v_call: TRBV18
d_call: TRBD1
j_call: TRBJ2-1
clone_size: NA
cdr3_nt: TGTGCCAGCTCACTGGGACAGGGGATGTACAATGAGCAGTTCTTC
cdr3_aa: CASSLGQGMYNEQFF

v_call: TRBV6-5
d_call: TRBD1
j_call: TRBJ1-1
clone_size: few
cdr3_nt: TGTGCCAGCAGGTCCAGGACAGGGAACACTGAAGCTTTCTTT
cdr3_aa: CASRSRTGNTEAFF

v_call: TRBV5-4
d_call: NA
j_call: TRBJ1-2
clone_size: NA
cdr3_nt: TGTGCCAGCAGCCCAGGGTCCCCGGGCTATGGCTACACCTTC
cdr3_aa: CASSPGSPGYGYTF

v_call: TRBV3-1/TRBV3-2
d_call: TRBD1
j_call: TRBJ1-1
clone_size: NA
cdr3_nt: TGTGCCAGCAGCCAAGACGACAGGGGGAACACTGAAGCTTTCTTT
cdr3_aa: CASSQDDRGNTEAFF